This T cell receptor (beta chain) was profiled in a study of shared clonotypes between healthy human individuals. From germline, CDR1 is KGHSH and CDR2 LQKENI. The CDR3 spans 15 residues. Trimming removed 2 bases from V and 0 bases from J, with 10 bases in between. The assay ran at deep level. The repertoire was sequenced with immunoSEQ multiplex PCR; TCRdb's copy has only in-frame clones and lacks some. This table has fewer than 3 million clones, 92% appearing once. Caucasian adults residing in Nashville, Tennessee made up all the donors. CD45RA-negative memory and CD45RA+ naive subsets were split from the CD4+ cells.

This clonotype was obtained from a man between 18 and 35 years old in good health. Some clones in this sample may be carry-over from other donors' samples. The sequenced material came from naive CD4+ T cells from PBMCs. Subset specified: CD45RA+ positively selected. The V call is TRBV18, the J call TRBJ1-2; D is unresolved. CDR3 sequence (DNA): TGTGCCAGCTCACCAGTGGCGGAAGCTAACTATGGCTACACCTTC. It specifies CASSPVAEANYGYTF.